The clone carrying this T cell receptor beta chain was seen once. Its antigen remains unidentified. This entry belongs to a study of T cell responses to AZD1222 COVID-19 vaccine. Whole-study results and caveats: Sampling captured repertoires only after the peak T cell response. The study identified only five or six AZD1222 recipients as seropositive at baseline. Nearly half of spike-specific TCRs reportedly go after variant regions that carry no mutations.

Germline CDR1 SGHTA, CDR2 FQGNSA. V lost 5 bases and J lost 4, with 18 bases in between. The CDR3 spans 15 residues. Produced via immunoSEQ multiplex PCR; TCRdb's table is partial and in-frame only. The repertoire holds 200,000 or so clones, 93% seen once, with 0.9% to 1.1% in the top ten. The sequence came from an adult who received the AZD1222 COVID-19 vaccine. V usage is TRBV7-2 and J usage is TRBJ2-7; D is possibly TRBD2 (7 bases). The starting material was peripheral blood, obtained 28 days after the second AZD1222 dose. CDR3 DNA: TGTGCCAGCAGCCCGTCGTCGGGGGGCGGGTACGAGCAGTACTTC. It specifies CASSPSSGGGYEQYF.